The following is a T cell receptor beta chain sequence with its context. This sample is part of a study of blood T cell repertoires in COVID-19. Overall study: Nucleic acid was either cDNA or gDNA, and it came from T cells, B-cell-depleted T cells, or PBMCs.

Per the authors' pipeline: Amplifying reference gene primers gave estimates of nucleated cell counts. Only in-frame clones appear in the TCRdb table, and some are missing; sequencing was by immunoSEQ multiplex PCR. The DNA was the basis for D and trimming; V, J and clone size are from that table. The sample records about 77,000 clones, 80% being singletons. Material: peripheral blood. The TCR was taken from a woman aged 70-85 years with acute or convalescent COVID-19.

The CDR3 nucleotides are TGTGCCAGCAGTGAAGTGTACAGGGGCACTGAAGCTTTCTTT. Translating it yields CASSEVYRGTEAFF. This chain connects TRBV6-1 to TRBJ1-1; 7 bases are a match to TRBD1. Trimming cost V 1 base and J 4 bases; bases outside gene matches: 3. Germline assignment: CDR1 MNHNS and CDR2 SASEGT. The CDR3 length is 14 residues.